This TCR beta chain was captured in a study of OX40 agonist ivuxolimab in advanced cancers. In the study overall: Hepatocellular carcinoma, melanoma, renal cell or head and neck cancer occurred in dose-escalation patients. The mean age was about 61 years, ranging from 23 to 79, with 65% to 85% of participants male. Whole-study findings and limits: Some patients who did not respond also had low normalized T-cell clonal expansion. Averaged across samples, CD8+ T cells carried more expanded clones than CD4+ did.

Comments on this clone: Antigen unknown.

Profiled with immunoSEQ multiplex PCR; TCRdb holds only in-frame clones, not every one. Among about 82,000 clones listed, around four fifths were seen once. Germline CDR1 reads SGHNT; CDR2 reads YYREEE (reference sequence). The CDR3 covers 15 residues. V shed 0 bases and J 2 bases; nucleotides not matched to a gene: 3. The sample in question was CD4+ or CD8+ T cells sorted from blood, obtained in a trial of the OX40 agonist ivuxolimab. This receptor was taken from an adult with an advanced solid tumor such as melanoma, head and neck, liver or kidney cancer. The chain uses TRBV5-4 and TRBJ2-7, with 9 bases fitting TRBD1. This CDR3 reads CASSLGGQGTYEQYF. The CDR3 coding sequence is TGTGCCAGCAGCTTGGGGGGACAGGGAACCTACGAGCAGTACTTC.